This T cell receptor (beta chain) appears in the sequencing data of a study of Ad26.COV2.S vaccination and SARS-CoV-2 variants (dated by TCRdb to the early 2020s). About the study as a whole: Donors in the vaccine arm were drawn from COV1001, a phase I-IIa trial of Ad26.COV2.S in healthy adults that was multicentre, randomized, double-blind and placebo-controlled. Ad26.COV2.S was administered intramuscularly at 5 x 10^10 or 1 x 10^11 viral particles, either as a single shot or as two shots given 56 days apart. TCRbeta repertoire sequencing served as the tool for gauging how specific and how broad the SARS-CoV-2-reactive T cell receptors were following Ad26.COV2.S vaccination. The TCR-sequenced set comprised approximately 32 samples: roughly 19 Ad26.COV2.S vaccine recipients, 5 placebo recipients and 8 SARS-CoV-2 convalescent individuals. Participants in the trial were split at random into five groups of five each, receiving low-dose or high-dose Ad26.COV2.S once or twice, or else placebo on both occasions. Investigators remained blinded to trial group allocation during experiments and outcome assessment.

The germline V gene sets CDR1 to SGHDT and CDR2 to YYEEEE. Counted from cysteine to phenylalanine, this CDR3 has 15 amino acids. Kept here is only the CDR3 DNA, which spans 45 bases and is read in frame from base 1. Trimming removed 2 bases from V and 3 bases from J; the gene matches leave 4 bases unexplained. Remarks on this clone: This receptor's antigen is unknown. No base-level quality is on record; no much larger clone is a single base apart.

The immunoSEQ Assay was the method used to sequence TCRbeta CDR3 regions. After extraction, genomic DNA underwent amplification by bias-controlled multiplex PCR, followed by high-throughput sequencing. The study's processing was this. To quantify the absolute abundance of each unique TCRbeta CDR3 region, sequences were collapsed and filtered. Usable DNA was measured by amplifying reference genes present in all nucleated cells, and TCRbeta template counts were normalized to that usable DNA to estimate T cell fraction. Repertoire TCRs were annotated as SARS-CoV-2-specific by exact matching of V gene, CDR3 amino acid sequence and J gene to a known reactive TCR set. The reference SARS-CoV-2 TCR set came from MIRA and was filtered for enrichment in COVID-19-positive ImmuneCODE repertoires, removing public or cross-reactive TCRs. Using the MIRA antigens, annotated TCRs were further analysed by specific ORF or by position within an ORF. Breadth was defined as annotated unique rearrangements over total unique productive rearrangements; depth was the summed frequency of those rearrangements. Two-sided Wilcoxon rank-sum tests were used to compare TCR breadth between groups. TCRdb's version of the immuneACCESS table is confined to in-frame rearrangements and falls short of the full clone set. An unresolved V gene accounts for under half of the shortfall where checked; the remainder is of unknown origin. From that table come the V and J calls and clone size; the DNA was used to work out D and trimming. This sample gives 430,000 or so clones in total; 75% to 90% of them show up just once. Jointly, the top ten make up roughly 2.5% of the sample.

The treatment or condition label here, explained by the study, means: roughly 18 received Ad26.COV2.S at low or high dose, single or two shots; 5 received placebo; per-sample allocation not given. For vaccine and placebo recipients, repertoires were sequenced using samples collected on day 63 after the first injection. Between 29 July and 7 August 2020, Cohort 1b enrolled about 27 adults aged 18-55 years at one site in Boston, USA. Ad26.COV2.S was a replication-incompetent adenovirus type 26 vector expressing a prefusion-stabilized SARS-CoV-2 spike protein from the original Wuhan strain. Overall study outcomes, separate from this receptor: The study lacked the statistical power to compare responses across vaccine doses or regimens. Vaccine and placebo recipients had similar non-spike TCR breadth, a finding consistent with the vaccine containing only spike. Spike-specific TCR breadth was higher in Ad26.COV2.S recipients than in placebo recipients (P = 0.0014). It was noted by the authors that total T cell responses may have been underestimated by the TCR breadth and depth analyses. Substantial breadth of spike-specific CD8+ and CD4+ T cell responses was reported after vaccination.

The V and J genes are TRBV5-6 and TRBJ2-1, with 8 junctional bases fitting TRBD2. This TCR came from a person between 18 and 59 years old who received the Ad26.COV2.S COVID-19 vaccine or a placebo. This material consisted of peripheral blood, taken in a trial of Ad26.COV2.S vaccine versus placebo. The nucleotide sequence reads TGTGCCAGCAGCTTTGGGCGGGGGGTCTACAATGAGCAGTTCTTC. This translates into CASSFGRGVYNEQFF.